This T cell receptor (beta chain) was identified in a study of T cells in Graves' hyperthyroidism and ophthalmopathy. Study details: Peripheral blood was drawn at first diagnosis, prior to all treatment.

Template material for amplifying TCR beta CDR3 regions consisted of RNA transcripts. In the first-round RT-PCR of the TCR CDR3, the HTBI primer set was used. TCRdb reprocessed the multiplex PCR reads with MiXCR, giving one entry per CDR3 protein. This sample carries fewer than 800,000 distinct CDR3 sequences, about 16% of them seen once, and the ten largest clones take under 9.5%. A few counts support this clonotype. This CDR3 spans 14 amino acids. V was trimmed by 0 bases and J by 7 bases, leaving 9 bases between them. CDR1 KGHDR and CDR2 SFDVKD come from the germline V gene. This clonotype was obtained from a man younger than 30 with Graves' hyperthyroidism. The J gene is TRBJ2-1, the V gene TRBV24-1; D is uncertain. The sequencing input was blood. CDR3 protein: CATSDLWTRNEQFF. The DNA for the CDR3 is TGTGCCACCAGTGATTTGTGGACCCGTAATGAGCAGTTCTTC.